This is a list of T cell receptor beta chains from one sample in a study of cytomegalovirus exposure and HLA in healthy donors. The method was immunoSEQ multiplex PCR; TCRdb's version includes in-frame clones alone and lacks a portion of them. This table has approximately 60,000 clones, about 90% appearing once. The sample taken for sequencing was PBMCs. The source is a woman aged 18-35 years in good health and CMV-seronegative. Both conserved end residues are part of each CDR3. A D gene is named only where the DNA matches it firmly. Size values are once, few and many counts, or a class for expanded clones, and some rows have none.

d_call clone_size j_call cdr3_length v_call cdr3_aa cdr3_nt
. few TRBJ1-2 14 TRBV28 CASVGQILVHGYTF TGTGCCAGCGTCGGACAGATCCTTGTGCATGGCTACACCTTC
. . TRBJ2-1 15 TRBV6-1 CASSDLGLMGNEQFF TGTGCCAGCAGTGACCTAGGACTGATGGGGAATGAGCAGTTCTTC
TRBD1 . TRBJ2-1 15 TRBV6-5 CASRTGESSYNEQFF TGTGCCAGCAGGACAGGGGAAAGCTCCTACAATGAGCAGTTCTTC
. few TRBJ2-2 13 TRBV6-4 CASSRDTTGELFF TGTGCCAGCAGCCGGGACACCACCGGGGAGCTGTTTTTT
. . TRBJ1-2 13 TRBV5-8 CASQGGGGYGYTF TGTGCCAGCCAAGGGGGGGGCGGCTATGGCTACACCTTC
TRBD1 . TRBJ2-7 14 TRBV6-1 CASSEAGQAWEQYF TGTGCCAGCAGTGAAGCGGGACAGGCGTGGGAGCAGTACTTC
TRBD1 once TRBJ1-2 17 TRBV4-3 CASSPEFGTGKGEGYTF TGCGCCAGCAGCCCGGAATTCGGGACAGGGAAGGGAGAAGGCTACACCTTC
. . TRBJ1-1 13 TRBV5-6 CASSLDRASEAFF TGTGCCAGCAGCCTGGACAGAGCAAGTGAAGCTTTCTTT
. . TRBJ2-1 14 TRBV14 CASSQGLLWHEQFF TGTGCCAGCAGCCAAGGGCTTTTGTGGCATGAGCAGTTCTTC
. . TRBJ2-1 16 TRBV5-3 CARSFPPPGDSNEQFF TGTGCCAGAAGCTTCCCGCCTCCGGGTGACTCAAATGAGCAGTTCTTC
. . TRBJ2-7 14 TRBV6-6 CASSYTDESYEQYF TGTGCCAGCAGTTACACAGACGAATCCTACGAGCAGTACTTC
TRBD1 . TRBJ1-1 16 TRBV5-6 CASSFRDRDMNTEAFF TGTGCCAGCAGCTTTAGGGACAGGGACATGAACACTGAAGCTTTCTTT
TRBD1 once TRBJ2-1 16 TRBV4-1 CASSQDRGPSYNEQFF TGCGCCAGCAGCCAAGATAGGGGGCCCTCCTACAATGAGCAGTTCTTC
TRBD2 few TRBJ2-1 18 TRBV2 CASSPYGTSGRKGNEQFF TGTGCCAGCAGTCCATATGGGACTAGCGGGAGAAAGGGAAATGAGCAGTTCTTC
. . TRBJ2-7 15 TRBV5-4 CASSENQREPYEQYF TGTGCCAGCAGTGAAAACCAGAGGGAACCCTACGAGCAGTACTTC
. . TRBJ1-1 14 TRBV18 CASSLDSMNTEAFF TGTGCCAGCTCACTAGACAGCATGAACACTGAAGCTTTCTTT
. . TRBJ1-2 14 TRBV19 CASSIAGSVYGYTF TGTGCCAGTAGTATAGCGGGGAGCGTGTATGGCTACACCTTC
TRBD2 once TRBJ2-3 17 TRBV5-1 CASSPDLLAGSTDTQYF TGCGCCAGCAGCCCCGACTTACTAGCGGGGAGCACAGATACGCAGTATTTT
. once TRBJ2-2 10 TRBV7-9 CATGTGELFF TGTGCCACAGGCACCGGGGAGCTGTTTTTT
TRBD2 . TRBJ2-5 17 TRBV5-1 CASSGGSGGPVVETQYF TGCGCCAGTTCGGGCGGTAGCGGGGGCCCGGTCGTGGAGACCCAGTACTTC
TRBD1 . TRBJ2-2 16 TRBV5-8 CASSPTGTANTGELFF TGTGCCAGCAGCCCAACCGGGACAGCGAACACCGGGGAGCTGTTTTTT
TRBD1 . TRBJ1-1 14 TRBV18 CASSPGTGNTEAFF TGTGCCAGCTCACCAGGGACAGGGAACACTGAAGCTTTCTTT